This is a list of T cell receptor beta chains from one sample in a study of T cells in Graves' hyperthyroidism and ophthalmopathy. Each CDR3 protein is one row after TCRdb ran MiXCR on the multiplex PCR reads. This table has fewer than 300,000 distinct CDR3 sequences, about 16% appearing once. The specimen sequenced was blood. These receptors came from a woman aged 45 to 65 with Graves' hyperthyroidism that later progressed to Graves' ophthalmopathy. Each CDR3 is given with its conserved first and last residue. The order of the fields is J gene, clone size, V gene, D gene, CDR3 protein, CDR3 DNA. D genes are given only for firm matches. The listing skips clone size in some rows; elsewhere it reads once, few, many or a size class.

J: TRBJ2-7; size: many; V: TRBV7-3; D: NA; CDR3: CASSPIPGADEQYF; DNA: TGTGCCAGCAGCCCTATTCCGGGGGCAGACGAGCAGTACTTC
J: TRBJ2-2; size: many; V: TRBV28; D: NA; CDR3: CASSLPPDTGELFF; DNA: TGTGCCAGCAGTCTCCCTCCGGACACCGGGGAGCTGTTTTTT
J: TRBJ2-4; size: many; V: TRBV7-2; D: NA; CDR3: CASSLRQLELQYF; DNA: TGTGCCAGCAGCTTAAGACAGCTGGAGCTTCAGTACTTC
J: TRBJ2-1; size: NA; V: TRBV27; D: TRBD1; CDR3: CASSLRTGKGDNEQFF; DNA: TGTGCCAGCAGCCTCCGGACAGGGAAAGGTGACAATGAGCAGTTCTTC
J: TRBJ2-5; size: many; V: TRBV30; D: NA; CDR3: CAWTPGLSGFGTQYF; DNA: TGTGCCTGGACCCCCGGACTCTCCGGTTTTGGGACCCAGTACTTC
J: TRBJ2-7; size: many; V: TRBV27; D: TRBD1; CDR3: CASSVLRTGSYEQYF; DNA: TGTGCCAGCAGTGTGTTAAGGACAGGGTCCTACGAGCAGTACTTC
J: TRBJ2-7; size: few; V: TRBV4-1; D: NA; CDR3: CASSRSWKEAVEQYF; DNA: TGCGCCAGCAGCCGGAGTTGGAAGGAAGCGGTCGAGCAGTACTTC
J: TRBJ2-4; size: NA; V: TRBV4-1; D: TRBD1; CDR3: CASKVTGTGSGIQYF; DNA: TGCGCCAGCAAAGTAACCGGGACAGGGAGTGGCATTCAGTACTTC
J: TRBJ2-2; size: many; V: TRBV5-1; D: TRBD2; CDR3: CASTKLTSGNSGELFF; DNA: TGCGCCAGCACCAAGCTAACTAGCGGGAATTCCGGGGAGCTGTTTTTT
J: TRBJ2-1; size: few; V: TRBV6-1; D: TRBD2; CDR3: CASRTSGREDEQFF; DNA: TGTGCCAGCAGGACTAGCGGGAGGGAGGATGAGCAGTTCTTC
J: TRBJ2-1; size: few; V: TRBV27; D: NA; CDR3: CASSFKAGSYNEQFF; DNA: TGTGCCAGCAGTTTTAAGGCGGGCTCCTACAATGAGCAGTTCTTC
J: TRBJ2-7; size: NA; V: TRBV6-1; D: TRBD2; CDR3: CATTSGTTYEQYF; DNA: TGTGCCACCACTAGCGGGACTACCTACGAGCAGTACTTC
J: TRBJ1-2; size: many; V: TRBV3-1; D: NA; CDR3: CASSPAGLGYTF; DNA: TGTGCCAGCAGCCCGGCGGGTCTCGGCTACACCTTC
J: TRBJ2-5; size: many; V: TRBV2; D: TRBD1; CDR3: CASSGGQGLETQYF; DNA: TGTGCCAGCAGTGGGGGACAGGGGTTGGAGACCCAGTACTTC
J: TRBJ2-1; size: NA; V: TRBV24-1; D: TRBD1; CDR3: CATSDLRRDRGFHYEQFF; DNA: TGTGCCACCAGTGATTTGCGACGGGACAGGGGTTTTCATTATGAGCAGTTCTTC
J: TRBJ2-1; size: many; V: TRBV5-1; D: TRBD2; CDR3: CASSTGTNEGYNEQFF; DNA: TGCGCCAGCAGCACGGGGACTAATGAAGGCTACAATGAGCAGTTCTTC
J: TRBJ2-2; size: many; V: TRBV30; D: NA; CDR3: CAWSLKGGNTGELFF; DNA: TGTGCCTGGAGCCTTAAGGGCGGTAACACCGGGGAGCTGTTTTTT
J: TRBJ2-7; size: once; V: TRBV3-1; D: NA; CDR3: CASGQPGRSYEQYF; DNA: TGTGCCAGCGGACAACCGGGACGAAGCTACGAGCAGTACTTC
J: TRBJ2-7; size: NA; V: TRBV7-2; D: TRBD1; CDR3: CASNHSLGAGGTYEQYF; DNA: TGTGCCAGCAACCACAGTCTCGGCGCAGGGGGTACCTACGAGCAGTACTTC
J: TRBJ1-5; size: many; V: TRBV18; D: NA; CDR3: CASSPFDSHSNQPQHF; DNA: TGTGCCAGCTCACCATTCGACAGCCATAGCAATCAGCCCCAGCATTTT
J: TRBJ2-3; size: once; V: TRBV28; D: TRBD2; CDR3: CASSFLAGDTDTQYF; DNA: TGTGCCAGCAGTTTTTTGGCGGGGGACACAGATACGCAGTATTTT
J: TRBJ1-1; size: many; V: TRBV28; D: TRBD1; CDR3: CASRGQGVAEAFF; DNA: TGTGCCAGCAGGGGACAGGGCGTCGCTGAAGCTTTCTTT
J: TRBJ2-7; size: many; V: TRBV10-3; D: NA; CDR3: CAISEGYRGTTSYEQYF; DNA: TGTGCCATCAGTGAGGGGTATAGGGGGACGACATCCTACGAGCAGTACTTC
J: TRBJ1-1; size: few; V: TRBV24-1; D: NA; CDR3: CATSETGTEAFF; DNA: TGTGCCACCAGTGAAACGGGCACTGAAGCTTTCTTT
J: TRBJ2-5; size: NA; V: TRBV28; D: TRBD2; CDR3: CASSLIPAGVQETQYF; DNA: TGTGCCAGCAGTTTAATCCCAGCGGGGGTTCAAGAGACCCAGTACTTC
J: TRBJ1-2; size: many; V: TRBV3-1; D: NA; CDR3: CASSQDPQSYGYTF; DNA: TGTGCCAGCAGCCAAGATCCGCAGTCTTATGGCTACACCTTC
J: TRBJ1-1; size: few; V: TRBV20-1; D: TRBD1; CDR3: CSAQDRVSEAFF; DNA: TGCAGTGCTCAGGACAGGGTCTCTGAAGCTTTCTTT
J: TRBJ2-1; size: many; V: TRBV24-1; D: NA; CDR3: CATAGSLFGEQFF; DNA: TGTGCCACTGCGGGTTCCCTCTTCGGTGAGCAGTTCTTC
J: TRBJ2-1; size: NA; V: TRBV2; D: NA; CDR3: CASIRGRGFF; DNA: TGTGCCAGCATCCGGGGCAGGGGGTTCTTC
J: TRBJ1-1; size: many; V: TRBV15; D: NA; CDR3: CATSAQGNTEAFF; DNA: TGTGCCACCAGCGCACAGGGCAACACTGAAGCTTTCTTT
J: TRBJ2-1; size: many; V: TRBV5-1; D: NA; CDR3: CASSFPGYEQFF; DNA: TGCGCCAGCAGCTTCCCGGGCTATGAGCAGTTCTTC
J: TRBJ1-2; size: many; V: TRBV2; D: TRBD1; CDR3: CASTGTGDGGYTF; DNA: TGTGCCAGCACCGGGACAGGGGACGGTGGCTACACCTTC
J: TRBJ2-1; size: few; V: TRBV9; D: TRBD2; CDR3: CASSSPGTSGRESSYNEQFF; DNA: TGTGCCAGCAGCTCGCCGGGGACTAGCGGGAGGGAGAGCTCCTACAATGAGCAGTTCTTC
J: TRBJ2-3; size: many; V: TRBV30; D: TRBD2; CDR3: CAWGGSVVTDTQYF; DNA: TGTGCCTGGGGCGGGAGCGTGGTCACAGATACGCAGTATTTT
J: TRBJ1-2; size: many; V: TRBV18; D: NA; CDR3: CASSDGNYGYTF; DNA: TGTGCCAGTTCCGACGGTAACTATGGCTACACCTTC
J: TRBJ2-1; size: few; V: TRBV5-6; D: TRBD2; CDR3: CASSLMTSSGLAGGPFIGEQFF; DNA: TGTGCCAGCAGCTTGATGACCTCTTCGGGACTAGCGGGGGGACCATTTATTGGCGAGCAGTTCTTC
J: TRBJ2-6; size: NA; V: TRBV5-1; D: TRBD1; CDR3: CASSIGQGALSRTNVLTF; DNA: TGCGCCAGCAGCATCGGACAGGGGGCGTTATCAAGGACCAACGTCCTGACTTTC
J: TRBJ1-1; size: many; V: TRBV9; D: NA; CDR3: CASSVESGRTEAFF; DNA: TGTGCCAGCAGCGTAGAATCAGGGCGGACTGAAGCTTTCTTT
J: TRBJ1-5; size: many; V: TRBV6-2/TRBV6-3; D: NA; CDR3: CASSYGRVDQPQHF; DNA: TGTGCCAGCAGTTACGGCAGGGTTGATCAGCCCCAGCATTTT
J: TRBJ2-5; size: many; V: TRBV7-9; D: NA; CDR3: CASTPRSGGETQYF; DNA: TGTGCCAGCACTCCCCGATCAGGAGGAGAGACCCAGTACTTC
J: TRBJ1-4; size: few; V: TRBV4-1; D: TRBD1; CDR3: CASSRDRDREKLFF; DNA: TGCGCCAGCAGCCGGGACAGGGATCGTGAAAAACTGTTTTTT
J: TRBJ2-7; size: many; V: TRBV20-1; D: NA; CDR3: CSARVLRDGGYEQYF; DNA: TGCAGTGCTAGGGTTCTTAGGGACGGAGGATACGAGCAGTACTTC
J: TRBJ1-1; size: many; V: TRBV27; D: TRBD1; CDR3: CASSSRQGGLMNTEAFF; DNA: TGTGCCAGCAGTTCCCGGCAGGGGGGCCTCATGAACACTGAAGCTTTCTTT
J: TRBJ2-2; size: many; V: TRBV20-1; D: TRBD2; CDR3: CSASGVAGYPGELFF; DNA: TGCAGTGCTAGTGGGGTAGCGGGATATCCCGGGGAGCTGTTTTTT
J: TRBJ2-3; size: NA; V: TRBV4-1; D: TRBD2; CDR3: CASSQAGLGKDTQYF; DNA: TGCGCCAGCAGCCAAGCGGGACTAGGTAAAGATACGCAGTATTTT
J: TRBJ1-1; size: NA; V: TRBV4-1; D: NA; CDR3: CASSQERGTLNTEAFF; DNA: TGCGCCAGCAGCCAAGAACGAGGGACGCTGAACACTGAAGCTTTCTTT
J: TRBJ2-2; size: few; V: TRBV5-1; D: NA; CDR3: CASQLGSTGELFF; DNA: TGCGCCAGCCAACTCGGGTCCACCGGGGAGCTGTTTTTT
J: TRBJ2-5; size: NA; V: TRBV27; D: TRBD2; CDR3: CASSLNPGLARSETQYF; DNA: TGTGCCAGCAGTTTAAACCCGGGACTAGCGAGGTCGGAGACCCAGTACTTC